The rows below give T cell receptor beta chains drawn from one sample of a study of blood T cell repertoires in COVID-19. Sequencing used immunoSEQ multiplex PCR; TCRdb keeps in-frame clones, though not all of them. The table lists roughly 250,000 clones, 82% of them singletons. The specimen sequenced was peripheral blood. Receptors were obtained from a woman in her 70s with acute or convalescent COVID-19. CDR3s include the opening cysteine and the closing phenylalanine or tryptophan. D genes are given only for firm matches. Clone size is shown for a subset of rows, as once, few, many or a class of expanded clone.

J gene: TRBJ2-7
D gene: TRBD1
V gene: TRBV6-5
clone size: -
CDR3 length: 16
CDR3 DNA: TGTGCCAGCAGTTACAGGGGACAGAGGGGCCTAGGGGAGCAGTACTTC
CDR3 protein: CASSYRGQRGLGEQYF

J gene: TRBJ2-1
D gene: TRBD2
V gene: TRBV4-2
clone size: -
CDR3 length: 15
CDR3 DNA: TGTGCCAGCAGCCGACTAGCGGGGAACAACAATGAGCAGTTCTTC
CDR3 protein: CASSRLAGNNNEQFF

J gene: TRBJ1-2
D gene: -
V gene: TRBV21-1
clone size: -
CDR3 length: 14
CDR3 DNA: TGTGCCAGCAGCAAAGATGCAGGGAAAGGTTTGGGCACCTTC
CDR3 protein: CASSKDAGKGLGTF

J gene: TRBJ2-5
D gene: -
V gene: TRBV29-1
clone size: -
CDR3 length: 15
CDR3 DNA: TGCAGCGTTGAAGGACGGCTAGCGATCATGAAGACCCAGTACTTC
CDR3 protein: CSVEGRLAIMKTQYF

J gene: TRBJ1-5
D gene: -
V gene: TRBV9
clone size: -
CDR3 length: 15
CDR3 DNA: TGTGCCAGCAGCGTAGCAGATAGCTACAATCAGCCCCAGCATTTT
CDR3 protein: CASSVADSYNQPQHF

J gene: TRBJ1-2
D gene: -
V gene: TRBV3-1/TRBV3-2
clone size: -
CDR3 length: 14
CDR3 DNA: TGTGCCAGCAGCCAAGAAGGCGGAAACTATGGCTACACCTTC
CDR3 protein: CASSQEGGNYGYTF

J gene: TRBJ1-1
D gene: TRBD1
V gene: TRBV18
clone size: -
CDR3 length: 19
CDR3 DNA: TGTGCCAGCTCACAAATACCAAGACTTAGACAGGGCCGACCCACTGAAGCTTTCTTT
CDR3 protein: CASSQIPRLRQGRPTEAFF

J gene: TRBJ2-1
D gene: TRBD2
V gene: TRBV7-7
clone size: -
CDR3 length: 19
CDR3 DNA: TGTGCCAGCAGCTTAGGTGGGACTAGCGGGGCCTCCTCCTACAATGAGCAGTTCTTC
CDR3 protein: CASSLGGTSGASSYNEQFF

J gene: TRBJ1-6
D gene: -
V gene: TRBV3-1/TRBV3-2
clone size: -
CDR3 length: 15
CDR3 DNA: TGTGCCAGCAGCCAAGTAGCACCCCCGAATTCACCCCTCCACTTT
CDR3 protein: CASSQVAPPNSPLHF

J gene: TRBJ1-5
D gene: TRBD1
V gene: TRBV19
clone size: -
CDR3 length: 15
CDR3 DNA: TGTGCCAGTACCCGTATGTTAGGGGGCGATCAGCCCCAGCATTTT
CDR3 protein: CASTRMLGGDQPQHF

J gene: TRBJ2-1
D gene: TRBD2
V gene: TRBV5-1
clone size: -
CDR3 length: 14
CDR3 DNA: TGCGCCAGCAGTGGCGGGGGGGCCTACAATGAGCAGTTCTTC
CDR3 protein: CASSGGGAYNEQFF

J gene: TRBJ2-2
D gene: -
V gene: TRBV9
clone size: -
CDR3 length: 14
CDR3 DNA: TGTGCCAGCAGCGTCTCGAGACAGACCGGGGAGCTGTTTTTT
CDR3 protein: CASSVSRQTGELFF

J gene: TRBJ2-7
D gene: TRBD2
V gene: TRBV4-3
clone size: -
CDR3 length: 15
CDR3 DNA: TGCGCCAGCAGCCAAGATCACCGGGGGGGCTACGAGCAGTACTTC
CDR3 protein: CASSQDHRGGYEQYF

J gene: TRBJ2-5
D gene: TRBD1
V gene: TRBV5-8
clone size: -
CDR3 length: 16
CDR3 DNA: TGTGCCAGCAGCATCCGGACAGGGGGTATCCAAGAGACCCAGTACTTC
CDR3 protein: CASSIRTGGIQETQYF

J gene: TRBJ1-5
D gene: -
V gene: TRBV18
clone size: -
CDR3 length: 17
CDR3 DNA: TGTGCCAGCTCACCACGTCAGGGCAGGGTTGGCAATCAGCCCCAGCATTTT
CDR3 protein: CASSPRQGRVGNQPQHF

J gene: TRBJ2-3
D gene: -
V gene: TRBV3-1/TRBV3-2
clone size: -
CDR3 length: 12
CDR3 DNA: TGTGCCAGCAGCCAGAGGGAGTATACGCAGTATTTT
CDR3 protein: CASSQREYTQYF

J gene: TRBJ1-2
D gene: TRBD1
V gene: TRBV27
clone size: -
CDR3 length: 16
CDR3 DNA: TGTGCCAGCAGACGTGCCGGGACAGGGGGGTCTTATGGCTACACCTTC
CDR3 protein: CASRRAGTGGSYGYTF

J gene: TRBJ1-1
D gene: -
V gene: TRBV29-1
clone size: -
CDR3 length: 13
CDR3 DNA: TGCAGCGTTGAGGGCAGGGGATACACTGAAGCTTTCTTT
CDR3 protein: CSVEGRGYTEAFF

J gene: TRBJ1-5
D gene: TRBD1
V gene: TRBV19
clone size: -
CDR3 length: 16
CDR3 DNA: TGTGCCAGTAGTCTCCGCCCAGGGGACAGAAATCAGCCCCAGCATTTT
CDR3 protein: CASSLRPGDRNQPQHF

J gene: TRBJ2-2
D gene: TRBD1
V gene: TRBV4-2
clone size: few
CDR3 length: 15
CDR3 DNA: TGTGCCAGCAGCCTAGGGACAGGGTATACCGGGGAGCTGTTTTTT
CDR3 protein: CASSLGTGYTGELFF

J gene: TRBJ1-2
D gene: -
V gene: TRBV19
clone size: -
CDR3 length: 15
CDR3 DNA: TGTGCCAGTAGTATAAGCGACAGAGCCTCGACTGGCTACACCTTC
CDR3 protein: CASSISDRASTGYTF

J gene: TRBJ2-5
D gene: TRBD1
V gene: TRBV6-2/TRBV6-3
clone size: few
CDR3 length: 16
CDR3 DNA: TGTGCCAGCAGTTACTCTGCAGGGGGAGTCCAAGAGACCCAGTACTTC
CDR3 protein: CASSYSAGGVQETQYF

J gene: TRBJ1-1
D gene: TRBD1
V gene: TRBV7-9
clone size: -
CDR3 length: 15
CDR3 DNA: TGTGCCAGCAGCTTCGGACAGGGGAGGTCCACTGAAGCTTTCTTT
CDR3 protein: CASSFGQGRSTEAFF

J gene: TRBJ2-7
D gene: TRBD2
V gene: TRBV7-2
clone size: -
CDR3 length: 18
CDR3 DNA: TGTGCCAGCAGCTCCCAATCCGGGCGGGGGGCCGCAACCTACGAGCAGTACTTC
CDR3 protein: CASSSQSGRGAATYEQYF

J gene: TRBJ1-3
D gene: -
V gene: TRBV9
clone size: -
CDR3 length: 13
CDR3 DNA: TGTGCCAGCAGCTCAGGGCCAGGAAACACCATATATTTT
CDR3 protein: CASSSGPGNTIYF

J gene: TRBJ1-2
D gene: -
V gene: TRBV28
clone size: -
CDR3 length: 13
CDR3 DNA: TGTGCCAGCAGTTTAGGACAGTACTATGGCTACACCTTC
CDR3 protein: CASSLGQYYGYTF

J gene: TRBJ1-2
D gene: -
V gene: TRBV20-1
clone size: -
CDR3 length: 11
CDR3 DNA: TGCAGTGCTCGGACACCCAATGGCTACACCTTC
CDR3 protein: CSARTPNGYTF

J gene: TRBJ2-3
D gene: TRBD2
V gene: TRBV4-3
clone size: -
CDR3 length: 19
CDR3 DNA: TGCGCCAGCAGCCAAGCCCAGCGGGGGCCCCTTGAAGACACAGATACGCAGTATTTT
CDR3 protein: CASSQAQRGPLEDTDTQYF

J gene: TRBJ2-6
D gene: TRBD1
V gene: TRBV3-1/TRBV3-2
clone size: few
CDR3 length: 18
CDR3 DNA: TGTGCCAGCAGCCCCGGGACAGGGGCCCATTCTGGGGCCAACGTCCTGACTTTC
CDR3 protein: CASSPGTGAHSGANVLTF

J gene: TRBJ1-6
D gene: -
V gene: TRBV27
clone size: few
CDR3 length: 15
CDR3 DNA: TGTGCCAGCAGTTTAAGAGGGTTCCAGAATTCACCCCTCCACTTT
CDR3 protein: CASSLRGFQNSPLHF

J gene: TRBJ1-2
D gene: -
V gene: TRBV10-2
clone size: -
CDR3 length: 13
CDR3 DNA: TGCGCCAGCAGTCAGGGTTGGAAATATGGCTACACCTTC
CDR3 protein: CASSQGWKYGYTF

J gene: TRBJ2-7
D gene: TRBD2
V gene: TRBV6-5
clone size: -
CDR3 length: 15
CDR3 DNA: TGTGCCAGCAGTTACTCAACGGGAGGCTCCTACGAGCAGTACTTC
CDR3 protein: CASSYSTGGSYEQYF

J gene: TRBJ1-2
D gene: -
V gene: TRBV5-1
clone size: -
CDR3 length: 16
CDR3 DNA: TGCGCCAGCAGCTTGGGCGGGATAGGCGTTGGCTATGGCTACACCTTC
CDR3 protein: CASSLGGIGVGYGYTF

J gene: TRBJ1-5
D gene: TRBD1
V gene: TRBV19
clone size: -
CDR3 length: 13
CDR3 DNA: TGTGCCACTAGTCAGGGGGGAAATCAGCCCCAGCATTTT
CDR3 protein: CATSQGGNQPQHF

J gene: TRBJ2-3
D gene: -
V gene: TRBV19
clone size: -
CDR3 length: 16
CDR3 DNA: TGTGCCAGTAGTAACAGTCTTAGCATTCTAGCGGATACGCAGTATTTT
CDR3 protein: CASSNSLSILADTQYF

J gene: TRBJ1-2
D gene: -
V gene: TRBV25-1
clone size: -
CDR3 length: 14
CDR3 DNA: TGTGCCAGCAGTGAGCGACAGGCCCTCTGGGGCTACACCTTC
CDR3 protein: CASSERQALWGYTF

J gene: TRBJ1-1
D gene: -
V gene: TRBV2
clone size: -
CDR3 length: 13
CDR3 DNA: TGTGCCAGCAGTTTAGGGGTGGACACTGAAGCTTTCTTT
CDR3 protein: CASSLGVDTEAFF

J gene: TRBJ2-7
D gene: -
V gene: TRBV10-2
clone size: -
CDR3 length: 14
CDR3 DNA: TGCGCCAGCAGTGAATCAGGAAACTCCTACGAGCAGTACTTC
CDR3 protein: CASSESGNSYEQYF

J gene: TRBJ2-7
D gene: -
V gene: TRBV11-2
clone size: -
CDR3 length: 11
CDR3 DNA: TGTGCCAGCAGCTCGCGTAGCGAGCAGTACTTC
CDR3 protein: CASSSRSEQYF

J gene: TRBJ1-2
D gene: -
V gene: TRBV12-3/TRBV12-4
clone size: -
CDR3 length: 13
CDR3 DNA: TGTGCCAGCAGCCTACTCGCCGGGAATGGCTACACCTTC
CDR3 protein: CASSLLAGNGYTF

J gene: TRBJ2-2
D gene: -
V gene: TRBV5-5
clone size: -
CDR3 length: 17
CDR3 DNA: TGTGCCAGCAGCTTGGTACTACCAGGGCGGAACACCGGGGAGCTGTTTTTT
CDR3 protein: CASSLVLPGRNTGELFF

J gene: TRBJ1-4
D gene: TRBD1
V gene: TRBV9
clone size: -
CDR3 length: 13
CDR3 DNA: TGTGCCAGCAGCGGGACAGGGTACGAAAAACTGTTTTTT
CDR3 protein: CASSGTGYEKLFF

J gene: TRBJ1-1
D gene: TRBD1
V gene: TRBV5-1
clone size: -
CDR3 length: 15
CDR3 DNA: TGCGCCAGCAGCTTGTCAACAGGGGGAAGCACTGAAGCTTTCTTT
CDR3 protein: CASSLSTGGSTEAFF

J gene: TRBJ2-3
D gene: -
V gene: TRBV6-5
clone size: -
CDR3 length: 11
CDR3 DNA: TGTGCCAGCACCCAGGGTTGGACGCAGTATTTT
CDR3 protein: CASTQGWTQYF

J gene: TRBJ1-1
D gene: -
V gene: TRBV14
clone size: -
CDR3 length: 13
CDR3 DNA: TGTGCCAGCAGCCAAGATCCCGACACTGAAGCTTTCTTT
CDR3 protein: CASSQDPDTEAFF

J gene: TRBJ2-3
D gene: TRBD1
V gene: TRBV7-7
clone size: -
CDR3 length: 15
CDR3 DNA: TGTGCTAGCAGCCTCGGGACAGGGGTGCCAGATACGCAGTATTTT
CDR3 protein: CASSLGTGVPDTQYF

J gene: TRBJ2-3
D gene: TRBD2
V gene: TRBV29-1
clone size: -
CDR3 length: 14
CDR3 DNA: TGCAGCGTGAGGACTAGCGGGGTCACAGATACGCAGTATTTT
CDR3 protein: CSVRTSGVTDTQYF

J gene: TRBJ2-3
D gene: TRBD2
V gene: TRBV25-1
clone size: few
CDR3 length: 15
CDR3 DNA: TGTGCCAGCAGTGATCGGGGGGTCAGCACAGATACGCAGTATTTT
CDR3 protein: CASSDRGVSTDTQYF

J gene: TRBJ1-3
D gene: -
V gene: TRBV30
clone size: -
CDR3 length: 15
CDR3 DNA: TGTGCCTGGAGTGTAACAGGGAGCTCTGGAAACACCATATATTTT
CDR3 protein: CAWSVTGSSGNTIYF

J gene: TRBJ1-3
D gene: TRBD1
V gene: TRBV28
clone size: -
CDR3 length: 16
CDR3 DNA: TGTGCCAGCAGTCTTCGACAGGGGCCCTCTGGAAACACCATATATTTT
CDR3 protein: CASSLRQGPSGNTIYF

J gene: TRBJ2-3
D gene: TRBD2
V gene: TRBV4-1
clone size: few
CDR3 length: 17
CDR3 DNA: TGCGCCAGCAGCCAAGTCGTTCTAGCGGGGGTAACAGATACGCAGTATTTT
CDR3 protein: CASSQVVLAGVTDTQYF

J gene: TRBJ1-1
D gene: TRBD1
V gene: TRBV7-8
clone size: -
CDR3 length: 14
CDR3 DNA: TGTGCCAGCAGCTTCGACAGGGGGCCGAATGAAGCTTTCTTT
CDR3 protein: CASSFDRGPNEAFF

J gene: TRBJ2-7
D gene: -
V gene: TRBV18
clone size: -
CDR3 length: 14
CDR3 DNA: TGTGCCAGCTCACCACCCGGACACCCCTACGAGCAGTACTTC
CDR3 protein: CASSPPGHPYEQYF

J gene: TRBJ2-1
D gene: -
V gene: TRBV5-1
clone size: -
CDR3 length: 15
CDR3 DNA: TGCGCCAGCAGCTTGGACGCGGGGTACTCCAATGAGCAGTTCTTC
CDR3 protein: CASSLDAGYSNEQFF

J gene: TRBJ2-7
D gene: TRBD2
V gene: TRBV30
clone size: few
CDR3 length: 15
CDR3 DNA: TGTGCCTGGAGTGTTACGGGGACTAGCGTTTACGAGCAGTACTTC
CDR3 protein: CAWSVTGTSVYEQYF